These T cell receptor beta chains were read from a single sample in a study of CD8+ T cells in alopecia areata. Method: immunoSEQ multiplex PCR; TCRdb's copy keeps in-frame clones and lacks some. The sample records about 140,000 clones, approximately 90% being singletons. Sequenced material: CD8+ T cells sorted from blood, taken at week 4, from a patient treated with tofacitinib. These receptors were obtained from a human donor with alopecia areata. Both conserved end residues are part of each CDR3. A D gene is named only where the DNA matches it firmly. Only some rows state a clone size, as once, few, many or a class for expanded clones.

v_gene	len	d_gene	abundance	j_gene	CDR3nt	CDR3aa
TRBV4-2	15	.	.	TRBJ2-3	TGTGCCAGCAGCTTGGGGGAAAAAGGCACAGATACGCAGTATTTT	CASSLGEKGTDTQYF
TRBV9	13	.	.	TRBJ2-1	TGTGCCAGCAGCCCGAATTCAGAGGCTGAGCAGTTCTTC	CASSPNSEAEQFF
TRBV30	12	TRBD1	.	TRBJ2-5	TGTGCCTGCGGACAGGGGCCGGAGACCCAGTACTTC	CACGQGPETQYF
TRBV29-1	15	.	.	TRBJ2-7	TGCAGCGTTGAAGACGCTAGCGAGAGCTCCTACGAGCAGTACTTC	CSVEDASESSYEQYF
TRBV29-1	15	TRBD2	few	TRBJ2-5	TGCAGCGTTGAATCTAGCGGGAGGGCCGGAGAGACCCAGTACTTC	CSVESSGRAGETQYF
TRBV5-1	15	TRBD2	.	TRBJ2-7	TGCGCCAGCAGCTTGGTGCCTAGCGGTCCCTACGAGCAGTACTTC	CASSLVPSGPYEQYF
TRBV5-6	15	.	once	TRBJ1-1	TGTGCCAGCAGCTTGTCGACGCGTCTGAACACTGAAGCTTTCTTT	CASSLSTRLNTEAFF
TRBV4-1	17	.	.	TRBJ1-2	TGCGCCAGCAGCCAAGATCGCGGGGGGCTGGCTAACTATGGCTACACCTTC	CASSQDRGGLANYGYTF
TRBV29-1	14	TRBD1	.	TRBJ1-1	TGCAGCGCGGGACAGGGGGCGAAAAGCACTGAAGCTTTCTTT	CSAGQGAKSTEAFF
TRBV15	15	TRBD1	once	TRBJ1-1	TGTGCCACCAGCGTAAACAGGGGGCTCTCCGTCAAAGCTTTCTTT	CATSVNRGLSVKAFF
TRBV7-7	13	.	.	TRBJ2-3	TGTGCCAGCAGCTTTACAGGCGGAGATACGCAGTATTTT	CASSFTGGDTQYF
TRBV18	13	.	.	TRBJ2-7	TGTGCCAGCTCACCCGGGACGGAATACGAGCAGTACTTC	CASSPGTEYEQYF
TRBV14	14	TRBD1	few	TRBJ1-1	TGTGCCAGCAGCTCCCGGACAGGGATTGGTGAAGCTTTCTTT	CASSSRTGIGEAFF
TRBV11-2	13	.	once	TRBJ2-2	TGTGCCAGCAGCCGCTGGTCCGCCGGGGAGCTGTTTTTT	CASSRWSAGELFF
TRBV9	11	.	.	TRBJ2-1	TGTGCCAGCAGCGTATATAATGAGCAGTTCTTC	CASSVYNEQFF
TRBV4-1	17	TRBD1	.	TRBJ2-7	TGCGCCAGCAGCCAGGTACAGGGGTTGCTGAGCTCCTACGAGCAGTACTTC	CASSQVQGLLSSYEQYF
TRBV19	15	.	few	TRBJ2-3	TGTGCCAGTAGTATGACCGGGACCTTCACAGATACGCAGTATTTT	CASSMTGTFTDTQYF
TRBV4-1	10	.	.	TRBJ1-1	TGCGCCAGCAGCCAGGTAATCCTCTTCTTT	CASSQVILFF
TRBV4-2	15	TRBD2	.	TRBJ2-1	TGTGCCAGCAGCCAAGTAGCGGGGGGATACAATGAGCAGTTCTTC	CASSQVAGGYNEQFF
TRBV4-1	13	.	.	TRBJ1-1	TGCGCCAGCAGCCCTGGGACAATCGCTGAAGCTTTCTTT	CASSPGTIAEAFF
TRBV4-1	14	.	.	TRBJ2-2	TGCGCCAGCGGCGAGAGAGTTGACACCGGGGAGCTGTTTTTT	CASGERVDTGELFF
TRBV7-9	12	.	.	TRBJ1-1	TGTGCCAGCAGCTTAGGGGGGCCTGAAGCTTTCTTT	CASSLGGPEAFF
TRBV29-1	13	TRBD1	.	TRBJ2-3	TGCAGCGTAGATGACAGGGGTCAAGATACGCAGTATTTT	CSVDDRGQDTQYF
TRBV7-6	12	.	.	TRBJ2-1	TGTGCCAGCAGCTTAAGCTACAATGAGCAGTTCTTC	CASSLSYNEQFF
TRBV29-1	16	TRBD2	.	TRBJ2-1	TGCAGCGTTGAATCCCCTACGGGACTAGCGCCCAATGAGCAGTTCTTC	CSVESPTGLAPNEQFF
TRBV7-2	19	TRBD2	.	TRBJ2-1	TGTGCCAGCAGCTTAACCCTAGCGGGAGGAATTTCATCCTACAATGAGCAGTTCTTC	CASSLTLAGGISSYNEQFF
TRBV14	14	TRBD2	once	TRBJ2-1	TGTGCCAGCAGGGCTAGCGGGAGGTTAAATGAGCAGTTCTTC	CASRASGRLNEQFF
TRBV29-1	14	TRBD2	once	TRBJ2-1	TGCAGCGTAGAAAAAAGCGGGAACTACAATGAGCAGTTCTTC	CSVEKSGNYNEQFF
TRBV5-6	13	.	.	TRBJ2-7	TGTGCCAGCAGCCCGAATCCAGGGACAGAGCAGTACTTC	CASSPNPGTEQYF
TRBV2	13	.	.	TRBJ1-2	TGTGCCAGCAGTGAAACAGAAAACTATGGCTACACCTTC	CASSETENYGYTF
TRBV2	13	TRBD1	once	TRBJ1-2	TGTGCCAGCAGCCAGGACAGGGGAGATGGCTACACCTTC	CASSQDRGDGYTF